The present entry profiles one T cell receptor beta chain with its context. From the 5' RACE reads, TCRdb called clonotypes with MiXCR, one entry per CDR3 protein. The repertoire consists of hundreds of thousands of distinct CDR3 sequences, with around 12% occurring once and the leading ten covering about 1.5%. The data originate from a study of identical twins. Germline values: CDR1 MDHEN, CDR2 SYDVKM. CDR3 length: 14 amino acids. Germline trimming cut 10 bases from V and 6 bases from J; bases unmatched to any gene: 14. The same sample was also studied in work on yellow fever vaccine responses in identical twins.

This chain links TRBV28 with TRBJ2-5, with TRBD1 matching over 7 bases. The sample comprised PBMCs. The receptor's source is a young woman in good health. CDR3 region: CAITDGTVGKTQYF. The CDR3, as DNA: TGTGCCATAACAGACGGGACAGTTGGGAAGACCCAGTACTTC.